The next 19 T cell receptor beta chains were all read from a single sample in a study of graft-versus-host responses after intestinal transplantation. Clones were read by immunoSEQ multiplex PCR, and TCRdb kept only the in-frame ones, dropping some. The sample records 17,000 or so clones, 38% being singletons. CFSE-labeled responder cells (approximately 200,000) were plated with approximately 200,000 irradiated, violet-dye-labeled stimulator cells. Sequenced here: alloreactive CD8+ T cells from a mixed lymphocyte reaction culture, sampled before intestinal transplant. Noted subset: CFSE-low proliferating T cells sorted from roughly six-day pre-transplant mixed lymphocyte reaction (GvH or HvG direction). These TCRs come from a human patient who received an intestinal transplant.

This clone was counted between two and nine times. The chain uses TRBV6-5 and TRBJ2-7; D is uncertain. Trimming took 0 bases from V and 2 from J, leaving 8 bases between them. Germline values: CDR1 MNHEY, CDR2 SVGAGI. The CDR3 contains 14 residues. For the CDR3, the DNA is TGTGCCAGCAGTTACTCGACCCTTACCTACGAGCAGTACTTC. Protein product: CASSYSTLTYEQYF.

A few counts support this clone. This sequence joins TRBV7-2 and TRBJ2-1, with D possibly matching TRBD1 (6 bases). CDR3 size: 15 residues. The germline gives CDR1 SGHTA, CDR2 FQGNSA. Trimming left V 6 bases short and J 7 bases short, with 19 bases between. The CDR3 reads CASRSGTLGLNEQFF. The CDR3 nucleotides read TGTGCCAGCAGATCCGGGACACTAGGACTGAATGAGCAGTTCTTC.

The rearrangement uses TRBV19 and TRBJ2-1; 10 bases match TRBD2. The germline CDR1 and CDR2 sequences are LNHDA and SQIVND (reference sequence). V shed 7 bases, J shed 1 base, and the junction held 10 bases outside the gene matches. CDR3 size: 17 residues. This chain's CDR3 is CASTHVLAGMSYNEQFF. In DNA form, the CDR3 reads TGTGCCAGTACCCACGTACTAGCGGGAATGTCCTACAATGAGCAGTTCTTC.

This clone was seen only a few times. This chain connects TRBV5-1 to TRBJ1-3; no firm D call. CDR3 length equals 14 residues. CDR1 is SGHRS, CDR2 YFSETQ, per germline. Trimming removed 4 bases at V and 0 bases at J, with 8 bases between. The CDR3 region is CASSRKSSGNTIYF. DNA for the CDR3: TGCGCCAGCAGCCGGAAGAGCTCTGGAAACACCATATATTTT. The full variable domain, completed using reference TRBV5-1 and TRBJ1-3, is KAGVTQTPRYLIKTRGQQVTLSCSPISGHRSVSWYQQTPGQGLQFLFEYFSETQRNKGNFPGRFSGRQFSNSRSEMNVSTLELGDSALYLCASSRKSSGNTIYFGEGSWLTVV.

This clone was found once. The V gene is TRBV4-1, the J gene TRBJ2-7, with 8 bases that match TRBD2. The CDR3 is 17 amino acids. The ends lost 0 bases at V and 4 bases at J; junction bases unmatched: 11. Germline V gene data show CDR1 as MGHRA and CDR2 as YSYEKL. The CDR3 is CASSQEGDVGLAYEQYF. The CDR3 bases are TGCGCCAGCAGCCAAGAAGGGGATGTCGGACTAGCTTACGAGCAGTACTTC.

The rearrangement joins TRBV4-1 to TRBJ2-7; no clear D gene. The germline V gene encodes CDR1 MGHRA and CDR2 YSYEKL. V lost 3 bases, J lost 4 bases, and 19 bases lay in between. The CDR3 runs to 16 residues. The CDR3: CASSHSTVAGPYEQYF. The CDR3 DNA sequence: TGCGCCAGCAGCCACAGCACCGTGGCAGGCCCTTACGAGCAGTACTTC.

The table lists this clone with a few counts. This sequence joins TRBV4-3 and TRBJ1-5; D uncertain. This CDR3 is built from 16 residues. Germline-derived CDR1 and CDR2 are LGHNA and YSLEER. The V and J ends lost 1 base and 4 bases respectively, with 14 bases between them. The CDR3 sequence is CASSQGSLGPNQPQHF. The CDR3 coding sequence is TGCGCCAGCAGCCAAGGAAGCCTAGGCCCAAATCAGCCCCAGCATTTT.

V usage is TRBV11-3 and J usage is TRBJ2-7, with D maybe TRBD2 (5 bases). Germline V gene data show CDR1 as SGHNT and CDR2 as YENEEA. CDR3 length: 15 amino acids. The V end was cut by 1 base, the J end by 0 bases, with 10 bases between. DNA of the CDR3: TGTGCCAGCAGCTTAGGAGGCGGAGGCTCCTACGAGCAGTACTTC. Its protein product is CASSLGGGGSYEQYF.

This clone was found a few times. The rearrangement uses TRBV5-6 and TRBJ2-5, with D tentatively TRBD2 (6 bases). The germline V and J ends were trimmed by 5 bases and 9 bases, with 20 bases remaining between them. The CDR3 totals 14 residues. CDR1 SGHDT and CDR2 YYEEEE come from the germline V gene. The CDR3 region has the DNA TGTGCCAGCAGTCCGAGCTGGGGCTCGGGGGCCCAGTACTTC. Protein product: CASSPSWGSGAQYF. The full variable domain, rest sourced from reference TRBV5-6 and TRBJ2-5, is DAGVTQSPTHLIKTRGQQVTLRCSPKSGHDTVSWYQQALGQGPQFIFQYYEEEERQRGNFPDRFSGHQFPNYSSELNVNALLLGDSALYLCASSPSWGSGAQYFGPGTRLLVL.

This clone has a handful of counts. The rearrangement links TRBV21-1 to TRBJ1-4; TRBD1 is the table's D call and was not checked against the DNA. TRBV21-1 is given as a pseudogene. The CDR3 totals 17 residues. CDR3 sequence (DNA): TGTGCCAGCAGCAAAGGCGATGGGACAGCAACTAATGAAAAACTGTTTTTT. Its protein is CASSKGDGTATNEKLFF.

This clone is a singleton in its sample. This chain joins TRBV27 and TRBJ2-5, with 9 bases that match TRBD1. The CDR3 has 15 residues. Germline V gives CDR1 MNHEY, CDR2 SMNVEV (reference sequence). Germline trimming cut 7 bases from V and 5 bases from J; bases unmatched to any gene: 11. CDR3 nucleotides: TGTGCCAGCACCCCTTCTGACAGGGGGGAGGAGACCCAGTACTTC. Translated, it gives CASTPSDRGEETQYF.

The chain uses TRBV6-5 and TRBJ1-1; D is unresolved. Trimming stripped 2 bases from V and 1 base from J, with 11 bases between. CDR3 length equals 15 residues. Germline V lookup: CDR1 MNHEY, CDR2 SVGAGI. CDR3 in amino acids: CASSYNPAPNTEAFF. The CDR3 nucleotides read TGTGCCAGCAGTTACAATCCTGCGCCGAACACTGAAGCTTTCTTT.

This sequence joins TRBV29-1 and TRBJ1-1, with D unresolved. This CDR3 contains 14 residues. The germline V and J ends were trimmed by 5 bases and 1 base, with 14 bases remaining between them. The germline V gene has CDR1 SQVTM and CDR2 ANQGSEA. The CDR3 sequence: CSVRLGRPNTEAFF. CDR3 bases: TGCAGCGTTAGGCTCGGACGGCCGAACACTGAAGCTTTCTTT.

The V and J genes are TRBV10-3 and TRBJ2-1; D is perhaps TRBD2 (6 bases). The V end was cut by 7 bases, the J end by 3 bases, with 13 bases between. CDR1 and CDR2 from the germline V gene are ENHRY and SYGVKD. CDR3 length: 14 amino acids. The CDR3 spells CAIMRASVYNEQFF. CDR3 nucleotides: TGTGCCATCATGCGAGCTAGCGTCTACAATGAGCAGTTCTTC.

The gene calls are TRBV27 and TRBJ1-1; TRBD1 agrees at 7 bases. With 5 bases clipped from V and 1 base from J, the junction kept 10 bases outside the gene matches. This CDR3 region has 16 residues. The germline V gene has CDR1 MNHEY and CDR2 SMNVEV (reference sequence). CDR3: CASSLDRAEGNTEAFF. The CDR3 coding sequence is TGTGCCAGCAGTCTCGACAGGGCCGAGGGGAACACTGAAGCTTTCTTT.

The rearrangement uses TRBV27 and TRBJ1-2; D remains unclear. V gave up 3 bases and J gave up 0 bases, with 5 bases separating them. The CDR3 covers 13 residues. In germline, CDR1 is MNHEY, CDR2 SMNVEV (reference sequence). The CDR3 DNA reads TGTGCCAGCAGTTTGACATCTAACTATGGCTACACCTTC. Its protein is CASSLTSNYGYTF.

This clone was seen only once. V gene TRBV4-1 combines with J gene TRBJ2-1; no clear D gene. CDR1 and CDR2 (germline): MGHRA, YSYEKL. This CDR3 spans 15 amino acids. Trimming removed 4 bases from V and 5 bases from J, with 15 bases in between. The DNA for the CDR3 is TGCGCCAGCAGCCCTCGGGCGAGCAGCCACAATGAGCAGTTCTTC. It translates to CASSPRASSHNEQFF.

The chain uses TRBV28 and TRBJ2-7, with D possibly TRBD1 on 6 matching bases. Trimming left V 8 bases short and J 1 base short, with 12 bases between. Germline loops: CDR1 MDHEN, CDR2 SYDVKM. This CDR3 has 13 amino acids. CDR3 residues: CASGEDSSYEQYF. The DNA of the CDR3 is TGTGCCAGCGGCGAGGACAGTTCCTACGAGCAGTACTTC.

The chain is built from TRBV10-3 and TRBJ2-1; perhaps TRBD1 as D (6 bases). Germline lookup yields CDR1 ENHRY and CDR2 SYGVKD. The CDR3 has 15 residues. Trimming left V 5 bases short and J 1 base short, with 12 bases between. The CDR3: CAISSTGMSYNEQFF. CDR3 sequence (DNA): TGTGCCATCAGTTCTACAGGGATGTCCTACAATGAGCAGTTCTTC.